These 4 T cell receptor beta chains came from one sample sequenced in a study of cytomegalovirus exposure and HLA in healthy donors. Primers included in the PCR were 60 Vbeta and 13 Jbeta primers. Using immunoSEQ multiplex PCR, the repertoire was profiled, and TCRdb retains in-frame clones only, with some absent. The data contain some 52,000 clones, approximately 70% of them singletons. The sequencing input was PBMCs. These receptors all stem from a man aged 18 to 30 in good health and CMV-seronegative.

This chain joins TRBV5-1 and TRBJ2-1; 7 nucleotides align to TRBD1. J lost 0 bases, V lost 4 bases, and 4 bases had no gene match. CDR1 and CDR2 (germline): SGHRS, YFSETQ. The CDR3 has 15 residues. Written as DNA, the CDR3 is TGCGCCAGCAGCCCGGGACAGAGCTCCTACAATGAGCAGTTCTTC. The encoded protein is CASSPGQSSYNEQFF.

The gene calls are TRBV5-1 and TRBJ2-7; a possible D gene is TRBD1 (6 bases). The germline gives CDR1 SGHRS, CDR2 YFSETQ. The CDR3 runs 16 residues. Trimming pared 4 bases from V and 0 bases from J, leaving 17 bases between. The DNA of the CDR3 is TGCGCCAGCAGCCCGCGATACAGGGAGACCTCCTACGAGCAGTACTTC. This translates into CASSPRYRETSYEQYF.

V usage is TRBV6-5 and J usage is TRBJ2-1; 9 bases are shared with TRBD2. This CDR3 has 15 amino acids. V was clipped by 4 bases and J by 3 bases; unmatched bases: 4. Germline V gene sequence: CDR1 MNHEY, CDR2 SVGAGI. The CDR3 nucleotides read TGTGCCAGCAGTTTGGGACTAGCAGTCTACAATGAGCAGTTCTTC. It specifies CASSLGLAVYNEQFF.

The count of this clone is one. This chain links TRBV28 with TRBJ1-5; possibly TRBD1 for D (6 bases). In germline, CDR1 is MDHEN, CDR2 SYDVKM. This CDR3 spans 14 amino acids. Trimming removed 3 bases at V and 4 bases at J, with 10 bases between. The DNA for the CDR3 is TGTGCCAGCAGTTTGGGACACGAGAATCAGCCCCAGCATTTT. Its translation is CASSLGHENQPQHF.